The T cell receptor beta chain under discussion was sequenced for a study of Ad26.COV2.S vaccination and SARS-CoV-2 variants. Overall study context: Administration of Ad26.COV2.S was intramuscular, either once or twice 56 days apart.

This CDR3 has 16 residues. V was pared by 4 bases and J by 5 bases, with 8 bases of the junction left unmatched. The germline V gene has CDR1 KGHDR and CDR2 SFDVKD. Regarding treatment: some 20 received Ad26.COV2.S at low or high dose, single or two shots; about 5 received placebo; per-sample allocation not given. Collection of the samples took place on day 63 after the first injection of vaccine or placebo. Sequencing used immunoSEQ multiplex PCR; TCRdb keeps in-frame clones, though not all of them. The repertoire consists of some 340,000 clones, with around 84% occurring once and the leading ten covering roughly 2.1%.

This clonotype was obtained from a person aged 18-65 years who received the Ad26.COV2.S COVID-19 vaccine or a placebo. Material: peripheral blood, obtained in a trial of Ad26.COV2.S vaccine versus placebo. The chain uses TRBV24-1 and TRBJ2-2; TRBD2 matches at 8 bases. CDR3 coding DNA: TGTGCCACCAGTGACTCAAAGCGGGGGCGAACCGGGGAGCTGTTTTTT. Protein product: CATSDSKRGRTGELFF.